This T cell receptor beta chain was retrieved from a study of blood T cell repertoires in COVID-19. As for the study in general: The United States, Italy and Spain were the sources of the acute and convalescent COVID-19 samples. PBMCs, B-cell-depleted T cells, or T cells were the source of the cDNA or gDNA that made up the material.

Source study methods: Cell counts per sample came from amplifying reference gene primers. Only in-frame clones appear in the TCRdb table, and some are missing; sequencing was by immunoSEQ multiplex PCR. The DNA was the basis for D and trimming; V, J and clone size are from that table. The table has about 180,000 clones, nearly 80% seen once. The length of the CDR3 is 15 residues. Trimming removed 0 bases from V and 1 base from J, with 12 bases in between. CDR1 SQVTM and CDR2 ANQGSEA come from the germline V gene. The receptor comes from a woman aged 65 to 85 with acute or convalescent COVID-19. The sample was peripheral blood. The V gene is TRBV29-1, the J gene TRBJ1-2; tentatively, D is TRBD1 (5 bases). CDR3: CSVEDRTGLNYGYTF. CDR3 nucleotide sequence: TGCAGCGTTGAAGATCGAACAGGCCTTAACTATGGCTACACCTTC.